This passage covers 27 T cell receptor beta chains from one sample sequenced in a study of beta chain features in type 1 diabetes (dated by TCRdb to 2016 to 2018). Libraries were constructed by the immunoSEQ multiplex PCR assay. The entire amount of isolated RNA was reverse transcribed using the High Capacity cDNA Reverse Transcription Kit, so the sequenced TCRB transcripts were expressed ones. TCRdb took this table from immuneACCESS and kept in-frame rearrangements with V and J called. Such tables lack part of the clones; where checked against another copy, unresolved V genes explain under half of the gap, and the rest is unexplained. Recorded for this sample are 200,000 to 250,000 clones; over 9.5% of them occurred a single time. Clones ranked in the top ten supply under 0.035% of the sample. Source material: naive CD4+ T cells from blood. The sample's cell subset or site label, in plain terms: true naive CD4+ T cells. Receptor source: a woman aged 18 to 35 in good health.

This clone was recorded a few times. The chain joins TRBV6-1 to TRBJ1-6; no reliable D call. The CDR3 has 14 residues. Trimming pared 4 bases from V and 8 bases from J, leaving 12 bases between. Germline V gene data show CDR1 as MNHNS and CDR2 as SASEGT. Written as DNA, the CDR3 is TGTGCCAGCAGTGGAAGGAGAGGAGATTCACCCCTCCACTTT. Encoded protein: CASSGRRGDSPLHF.

This clone was seen a few times. The chain links TRBV10-3 to TRBJ2-1; the D gene is possibly TRBD2 (5 bases). This CDR3 has 14 amino acids. Trimming stripped 0 bases from V and 9 bases from J, with 12 bases between. CDR1 and CDR2 (germline): ENHRY, SYGVKD. The CDR3 DNA reads as TGTGCCATCAGTGAGTCTCTAACTAGTGCTGAGCAGTTCTTC. It codes for CAISESLTSAEQFF.

The chain employs TRBV27 and TRBJ2-1; no reliable D call. CDR1 is MNHEY and CDR2 is SMNVEV in the germline V gene (reference sequence). This CDR3 has 14 residues. V lost 2 bases and J lost 9, with 14 bases in between. CDR3 coding DNA: TGTGCCAGCAGTTTAGGCGCGCGGTCTCCTGAGCAGTTCTTC. Translation: CASSLGARSPEQFF.

The CDR3 nucleotides read TGTGCCAGCAGCCAAAACAGGGATGGCTACACCTTC. Amino acids: CASSQNRDGYTF. The V call is TRBV7-2, the J call TRBJ1-2; TRBD1 might be the D (6 bases). Trimming removed 5 bases from V and 6 bases from J, with 10 bases in between. Looked up from germline, CDR1 is SGHTA and CDR2 is FQGNSA. CDR3 length: 12 amino acids.

This clone showed up just a few times. This chain joins TRBV7-9 and TRBJ1-1; possibly TRBD1 for D (5 bases). The CDR3 contains 14 residues. Germline V lookup: CDR1 SEHNR, CDR2 FQNEAQ (reference sequence). With 4 bases removed from V and 2 bases from J, the gap between germline ends came to 11 bases. The CDR3 sequence is CASSSIGQNTEAFF. CDR3 DNA: TGTGCCAGCAGCTCGATAGGACAAAACACTGAAGCTTTCTTT.

The V and J genes are TRBV18 and TRBJ2-7, with 9 bases fitting TRBD1. CDR3 length equals 15 residues. Germline loops: CDR1 KGHSH, CDR2 LQKENI. The junction had 2 bases not matched to a gene; V was cut back by 0 bases and J by 2 bases. For the CDR3, the DNA is TGTGCCAGCTCACCACCGGACAGGGGTACCTACGAGCAGTACTTC. Translated: CASSPPDRGTYEQYF.

The chain employs TRBV6-6 and TRBJ1-1; TRBD1 agrees at 9 bases. Germline trimming cut 6 bases from V and 8 bases from J; bases unmatched to any gene: 1. CDR1 and CDR2 (germline): MNHNY, SVGAGI (reference sequence). There are 11 residues in the CDR3. CDR3 coding DNA: TGTGCCAGCAGGGGACAGGGAGAAGCTTTCTTT. It yields the protein CASRGQGEAFF.

The chain uses TRBV27 and TRBJ2-7; D may be TRBD1 (5 bases). This CDR3 is built from 13 residues. Trimming shortened V by 4 bases and J by 6 bases, and 13 bases separated the two germline ends. CDR1 is MNHEY and CDR2 is SMNVEV in the germline V gene (reference sequence). The CDR3 nucleotides read TGTGCCAGCAGTTCCCTGGGGCAGACCGAGCAGTACTTC. It yields the protein CASSSLGQTEQYF.

A few counts support this clone. The genes are TRBV27 and TRBJ2-7; D might be TRBD2 (5 bases). In germline, CDR1 is MNHEY, CDR2 SMNVEV (reference sequence). V was pared by 5 bases and J by 3 bases, with 5 bases between. The CDR3 runs 11 residues. CDR3 in DNA: TGTGCCAGCAGTCGGGGCTACGAGCAGTACTTC. Protein: CASSRGYEQYF.

This chain connects TRBV7-9 to TRBJ2-1; possibly TRBD2 for D (6 bases). Trimming removed 1 base at V and 10 bases at J, with 11 bases between. This CDR3 is built from 13 residues. Germline V gene sequence: CDR1 SEHNR, CDR2 FQNEAQ (reference sequence). In DNA, the CDR3 is TGTGCCAGCAGCTTAGGTCTTCGGGGGGAGCAGTTCTTC. This translates into CASSLGLRGEQFF.

This clone has just a few counts. The chain is built from TRBV9 and TRBJ1-5; D is unresolved. V lost 0 bases to trimming and J lost 7 bases, with 8 bases between them. The CDR3 covers 13 residues. Germline V gives CDR1 SGDLS, CDR2 YYNGEE. The CDR3 protein is CASSVDSGQPQHF. In DNA, the CDR3 is TGTGCCAGCAGCGTAGACAGTGGACAGCCCCAGCATTTT.

The V and J genes are TRBV25-1 and TRBJ1-1; D perhaps matches TRBD1 (5 bases). V shed 6 bases and J shed 2 bases, with 7 bases lying between them. The germline CDR1 and CDR2 sequences are MGHDK and SYGVNS. The CDR3 loop spans 12 amino acids. CDR3 coding DNA: TGTGCCAGCAGCAGGGTTAACACTGAAGCTTTCTTT. Residues: CASSRVNTEAFF. Variable domain in full (rest from reference TRBV25-1 and TRBJ1-1): EADIYQTPRYLVIGTGKKITLECSQTMGHDKMYWYQQDPGMELHLIHYSYGVNSTEKGDLSSESTVSRIRTEHFPLTLESARPSHTSQYLCASSRVNTEAFFGQGTRLTVV.

The sample holds a few counts of this clone. DNA of the CDR3: TGTGCCAGCAGTGAAGGTGGGCAGCCTGAAGCTTTCTTT. Protein: CASSEGGQPEAFF. V gene TRBV2 combines with J gene TRBJ1-1; D remains ambiguous. V lost 1 base, J lost 6 bases, and 9 bases lay in between. Germline V gene lookup returns CDR1 SNHLY and CDR2 FYNNEI. The CDR3 totals 13 residues.

This chain links TRBV21-1 with TRBJ1-1; the table assigns TRBD1, which was not confirmed against the DNA. TRBV21-1 is shown as a pseudogene. The length of the CDR3 is 14 residues. The DNA of the CDR3 is TGTGCCAGCCGCCACAGGGGACCGAACACTGAAGCTTTCTTT. Translated, it gives CASRHRGPNTEAFF.

V gene TRBV19 combines with J gene TRBJ2-1, with D uncertain. V was pared by 1 base and J by 1 base, with 5 bases between. The CDR3 has 14 amino acids. Germline loops: CDR1 LNHDA, CDR2 SQIVND (reference sequence). In DNA, the CDR3 is TGTGCCAGTAGTATAGGCCAGTCCTACAATGAGCAGTTCTTC. Residues: CASSIGQSYNEQFF. Looking up the rest from reference TRBV19 and TRBJ2-1 gives the full variable domain: DGGITQSPKYLFRKEGQNVTLSCEQNLNHDAMYWYRQDPGQGLRLIYYSQIVNDFQKGDIAEGYSVSREKKESFPLTVTSAQKNPTAFYLCASSIGQSYNEQFFGPGTRLTVL.

This chain uses TRBV19 with TRBJ2-5, with 9 bases matching TRBD1. Unmatched junction bases numbered 8, after V lost 1 base and J lost 5 bases. The CDR3 totals 16 residues. Looked up from germline, CDR1 is LNHDA and CDR2 is SQIVND (reference sequence). DNA for the CDR3: TGTGCCAGTAGTATAGGGGGGGGACAGGGAATCGAGACCCAGTACTTC. Protein product: CASSIGGGQGIETQYF.

This clone came up a few times. This rearrangement joins TRBV6-1 to TRBJ1-1; D is perhaps TRBD1 (6 bases). CDR1 and CDR2 (germline): MNHNS, SASEGT. This CDR3 comprises 13 residues. The V end lost 6 bases, the J end lost 4 bases, and 12 bases lay between the germline ends. CDR3 DNA sequence: TGTGCCAGCAGAGTTTCAGGGGCCACTGAAGCTTTCTTT. The encoded protein is CASRVSGATEAFF.

A few counts support this clone. The chain carries TRBV18 and TRBJ2-2; D is unclear. Germline V gene data show CDR1 as KGHSH and CDR2 as LQKENI. CDR3 length equals 12 residues. Trimming left V 3 bases short and J 6 bases short, with 5 bases between. CDR3 amino acids: CASSPPAGELFF. CDR3 nucleotide sequence: TGTGCCAGCTCACCTCCCGCCGGGGAGCTGTTTTTT.

This clone was seen a few times. This rearrangement joins TRBV4-1 to TRBJ1-5; no definite D call. V was clipped by 0 bases and J by 3 bases, with 15 bases between them. Germline V gene lookup returns CDR1 MGHRA and CDR2 YSYEKL. There are 17 residues in the CDR3. The CDR3 bases are TGCGCCAGCAGCCAAGAAGGGAGGTTGGCCCCCAATCAGCCCCAGCATTTT. As protein: CASSQEGRLAPNQPQHF.

This clone was counted between two and nine times. The gene calls are TRBV5-1 and TRBJ1-1; D may be TRBD1 (5 bases). Between the trimmed V and J ends, which lost 5 bases and 3 bases, there was a span of 14 bases. This CDR3 comprises 14 residues. Germline V lookup: CDR1 SGHRS, CDR2 YFSETQ. In nucleotides, the CDR3 is TGCGCCAGCAGACGGAGCCCGGGGGACACTGAAGCTTTCTTT. Translated: CASRRSPGDTEAFF.

V and J are TRBV14 and TRBJ1-1; D is unclear. Per the germline V gene, CDR1 is SGHDN and CDR2 is FVKESK. With 1 base removed from V and 7 bases from J, the gap between germline ends came to 13 bases. This CDR3 comprises 14 residues. CDR3 DNA: TGTGCCAGCAGCCAAGTCTTGAGCCGGGGTGAAGCTTTCTTT. Protein: CASSQVLSRGEAFF.

A few counts support this clone. The V call is TRBV29-1, the J call TRBJ2-1, with TRBD1 identical over 10 bases. The CDR3 length is 13 residues. Germline V gives CDR1 SQVTM, CDR2 ANQGSEA. V trimming: 5 bases; J trimming: 9 bases; junction bases outside the gene matches: 7. CDR3 protein: CSVRDRGFFEQFF. The CDR3 region has the DNA TGCAGCGTTAGGGACAGGGGTTTCTTTGAGCAGTTCTTC.

The chain combines TRBV6-5 with TRBJ1-2, with a possible D match to TRBD1 (6 bases). This CDR3 is built from 13 residues. Germline CDR1 and CDR2: MNHEY and SVGAGI. V gave up 5 bases and J gave up 3 bases, with 10 bases separating them. The CDR3 protein is CASSIRTDYGYTF. The CDR3 region has the DNA TGTGCCAGCAGTATTAGGACAGACTATGGCTACACCTTC.

This clone was observed a handful of times. The chain joins TRBV9 to TRBJ1-1; no firm D call. From germline, CDR1 is SGDLS and CDR2 YYNGEE. V shed 1 base and J shed 1 base, with 5 bases lying between them. This CDR3 region has 13 residues. Here the CDR3 DNA reads TGTGCCAGCAGCGTAAGCGAGAACACTGAAGCTTTCTTT. It translates to CASSVSENTEAFF.

J is TRBJ2-3 and V is TRBV6-5, with TRBD2 identical over 11 bases. This CDR3 contains 15 residues. The J segment lost 0 bases and the V segment lost 6 bases, leaving 2 bases of the junction unmatched. CDR1 is MNHEY, CDR2 SVGAGI, per germline. CDR3 DNA: TGTGCCAGCAGGCGACTAGCGGGAAGCACAGATACGCAGTATTTT. Its protein is CASRRLAGSTDTQYF.

This clone was seen a few times. The CDR3 sequence is CASQWGGAGELFF. CDR3 nucleotide sequence: TGTGCCTCCCAGTGGGGGGGCGCCGGGGAGCTGTTTTTT. V usage is TRBV30 and J usage is TRBJ2-2; D is possibly TRBD2 (7 bases). Between the trimmed V and J ends, which lost 7 bases and 6 bases, there was a span of 15 bases. Germline V gene lookup returns CDR1 GTSNPN and CDR2 SVGIG (reference sequence). The CDR3 is made up of 13 amino acids. The whole variable domain, remainder taken from reference TRBV30 and TRBJ2-2, is SQTIHQWPATLVQPVGSPLSLECTVEGTSNPNLYWYRQAAGRGLQLLFYSVGIGQISSEVPQNLSASRPQDRQFILSSKKLLLSDSGFYLCASQWGGAGELFFGEGSRLTVL.

The chain recombines TRBV11-2 with TRBJ1-1, with D possibly matching TRBD1 (6 bases). Germline V gives CDR1 SGHAT, CDR2 FQNNGV. Deletions cut 5 bases from V and 5 bases from J, with 18 bases between. The CDR3 runs 15 residues. The CDR3 loop is CASSPNRVLGTEAFF. DNA of the CDR3: TGTGCCAGCAGCCCCAACAGGGTATTAGGGACTGAAGCTTTCTTT.